This TCR beta chain was documented in a study of response to subunit inactivated influenza vaccine. Using its own MiXCR run on the RT-PCR reads, TCRdb lists one record per CDR3 protein. Seen here are roughly 620,000 distinct CDR3 sequences, 11% observed once, and the top ten hold approximately 11%. The data were also submitted as part of a second study, on T cells expressing NK-cell markers. That paper states: UMI-tagged 5'RACE template switching yielded the TCR beta cDNA.

The sequenced sample was PBMCs from blood, obtained on the day of vaccination. The clonotype comes from a man between 50 and 59 years old who received an inactivated influenza vaccine.

The CDR3 DNA follows: TGTGCCAGCTCACCAAGGGACAGGACCCACTCTGGAAACACCATATATTTT. It translates to CASSPRDRTHSGNTIYF. The chain has TRBV18 and TRBJ1-3; 8 bases fit TRBD1. Trimming cost V 2 bases and J 0 bases; bases outside gene matches: 6. The CDR3 totals 17 residues. Germline-derived CDR1 and CDR2 are KGHSH and LQKENI.